This TCR beta chain stems from a study of control samples from healthy donors and cancer patients (dated by TCRdb to the early 2020s). As concerns this clone: Its antigen is not yet known. Base qualities are not provided; no much larger clone lies one nucleotide away.

From the cysteine up to the phenylalanine, the CDR3 has a length of 12 residues. Only CDR3 DNA is held: 36 bases, read in frame from base 1. V loses 6 bases of germline sequence and J loses 6 bases, and the interval between the two ends is 11 bases. Based on the germline V gene, the CDR1 and CDR2 sequences are KGHSH and LQKENI. The library relied on the immunoSEQ multiplex PCR assay. TCRdb retrieved this table from immuneACCESS and kept in-frame rearrangements only. Not all clones are present; in checked studies, unresolved V genes account for under half, and no reason is known for the remainder. Recorded for this sample are about 85,000 clones; 85% to 90% of them occurred a single time. Together, the top ten hold roughly 7.6% of the sample.

The clonotype originates from a woman aged 60-75 years in good health. Sequenced sample: blood. Here the chain combines TRBV18 and TRBJ1-2, with the identity of the D gene unclear. The DNA sequence is TGTGCCAGCTCCCCGGCCGGGGATGGCTACACCTTC. Its coded protein is CASSPAGDGYTF. Joined to the reference TRBV18 and TRBJ1-2 proteins, this CDR3 gives the full variable domain: NAGVMQNPRHLVRRRGQEARLRCSPMKGHSHVYWYRQLPEEGLKFMVYLQKENIIDESGMPKERFSAEFPKEGPSILRIQQVVRGDSAAYFCASSPAGDGYTFGSGTRLTVV.